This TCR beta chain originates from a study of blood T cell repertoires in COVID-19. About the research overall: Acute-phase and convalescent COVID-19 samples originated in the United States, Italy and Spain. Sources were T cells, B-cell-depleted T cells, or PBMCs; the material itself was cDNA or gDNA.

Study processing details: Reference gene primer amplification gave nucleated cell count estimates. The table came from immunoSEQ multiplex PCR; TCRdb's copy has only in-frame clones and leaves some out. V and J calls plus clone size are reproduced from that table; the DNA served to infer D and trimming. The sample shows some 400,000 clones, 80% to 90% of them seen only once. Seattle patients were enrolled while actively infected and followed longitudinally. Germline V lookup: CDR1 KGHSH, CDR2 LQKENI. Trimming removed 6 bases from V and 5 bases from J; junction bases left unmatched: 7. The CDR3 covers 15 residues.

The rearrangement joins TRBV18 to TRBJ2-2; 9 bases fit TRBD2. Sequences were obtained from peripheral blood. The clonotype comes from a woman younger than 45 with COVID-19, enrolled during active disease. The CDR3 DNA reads TGTGCCAGCTCCCCAGCAGCGGGAGGTACCGGGGAGCTGTTTTTT. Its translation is CASSPAAGGTGELFF. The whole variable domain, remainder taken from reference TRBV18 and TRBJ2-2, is NAGVMQNPRHLVRRRGQEARLRCSPMKGHSHVYWYRQLPEEGLKFMVYLQKENIIDESGMPKERFSAEFPKEGPSILRIQQVVRGDSAAYFCASSPAAGGTGELFFGEGSRLTVL.